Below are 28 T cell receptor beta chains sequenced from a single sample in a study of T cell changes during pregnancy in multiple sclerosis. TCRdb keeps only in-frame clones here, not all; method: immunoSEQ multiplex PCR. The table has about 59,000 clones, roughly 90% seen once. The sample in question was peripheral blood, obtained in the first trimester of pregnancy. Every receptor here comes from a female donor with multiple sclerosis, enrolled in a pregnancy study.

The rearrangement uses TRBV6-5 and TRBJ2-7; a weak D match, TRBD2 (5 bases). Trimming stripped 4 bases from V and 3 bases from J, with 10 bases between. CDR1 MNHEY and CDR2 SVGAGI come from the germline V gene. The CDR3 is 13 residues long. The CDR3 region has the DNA TGTGCCAGCAGTTCCCAAGGGAGCTACGAGCAGTACTTC. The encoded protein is CASSSQGSYEQYF.

CDR3 nucleotides: TGTGCCTGGAGTGGAGGGATCGATAGTAGCACTGAAGCTTTCTTT. Amino acids: CAWSGGIDSSTEAFF. V gene TRBV30 combines with J gene TRBJ1-1; no clear D gene. The CDR3 length is 15 residues. Trimming cost V 1 base and J 4 bases, with 16 bases left between them. Per the germline V gene, CDR1 is GTSNPN and CDR2 is SVGIG (reference sequence).

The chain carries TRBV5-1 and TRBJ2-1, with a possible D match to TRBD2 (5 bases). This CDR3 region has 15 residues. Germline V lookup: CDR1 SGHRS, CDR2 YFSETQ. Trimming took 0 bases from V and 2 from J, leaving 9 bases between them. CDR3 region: CASSLDGVTYNEQFF. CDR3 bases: TGCGCCAGCAGCTTGGACGGGGTCACCTACAATGAGCAGTTCTTC.

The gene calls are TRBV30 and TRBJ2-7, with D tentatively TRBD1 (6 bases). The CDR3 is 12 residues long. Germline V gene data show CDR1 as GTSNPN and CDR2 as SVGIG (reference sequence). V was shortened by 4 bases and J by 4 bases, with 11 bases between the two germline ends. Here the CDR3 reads CAWNKDRYEQYF. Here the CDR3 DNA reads TGTGCCTGGAACAAAGACAGGTACGAGCAGTACTTC.

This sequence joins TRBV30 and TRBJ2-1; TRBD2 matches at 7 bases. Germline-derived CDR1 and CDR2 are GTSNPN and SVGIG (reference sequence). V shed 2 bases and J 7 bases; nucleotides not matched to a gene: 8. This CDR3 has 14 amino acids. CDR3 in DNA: TGTGCCTGGAGTTTCCAGCGGGGCTCGAATGAGCAGTTCTTC. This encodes CAWSFQRGSNEQFF.

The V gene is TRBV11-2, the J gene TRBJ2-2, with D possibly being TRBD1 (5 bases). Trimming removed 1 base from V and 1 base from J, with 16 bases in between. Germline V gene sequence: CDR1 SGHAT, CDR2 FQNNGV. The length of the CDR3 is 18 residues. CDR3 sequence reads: CASSLAPGKRVNTGELFF. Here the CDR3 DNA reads TGTGCCAGCAGCTTAGCCCCAGGGAAAAGGGTGAACACCGGGGAGCTGTTTTTT.

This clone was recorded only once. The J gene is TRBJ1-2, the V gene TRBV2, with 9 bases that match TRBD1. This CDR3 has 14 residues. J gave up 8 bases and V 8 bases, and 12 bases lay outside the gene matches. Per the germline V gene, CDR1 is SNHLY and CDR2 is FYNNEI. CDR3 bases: TGTGCCAGCCGCCTGGGGGACAGGGTAGGAGGCTACACCTTC. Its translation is CASRLGDRVGGYTF.

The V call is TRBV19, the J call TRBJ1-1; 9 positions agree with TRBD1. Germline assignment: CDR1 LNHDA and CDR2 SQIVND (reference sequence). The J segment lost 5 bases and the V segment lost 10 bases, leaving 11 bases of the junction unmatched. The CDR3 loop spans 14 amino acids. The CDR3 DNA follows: TGTGCCACCTCCCGGGGACAGGGTAGTACTGAAGCTTTCTTT. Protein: CATSRGQGSTEAFF.

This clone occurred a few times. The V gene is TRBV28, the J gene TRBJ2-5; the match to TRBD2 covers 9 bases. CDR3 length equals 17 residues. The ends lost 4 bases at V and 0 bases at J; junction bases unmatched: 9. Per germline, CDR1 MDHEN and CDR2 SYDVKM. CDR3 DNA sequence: TGTGCCAGCAGTTCCCCTTTTAGCGGGGGTTACCAAGAGACCCAGTACTTC. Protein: CASSSPFSGGYQETQYF. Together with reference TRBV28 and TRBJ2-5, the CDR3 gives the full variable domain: DVKVTQSSRYLVKRTGEKVFLECVQDMDHENMFWYRQDPGLGLRLIYFSYDVKMKEKGDIPEGYSVSREKKERFSLILESASTNQTSMYLCASSSPFSGGYQETQYFGPGTRLLVL.

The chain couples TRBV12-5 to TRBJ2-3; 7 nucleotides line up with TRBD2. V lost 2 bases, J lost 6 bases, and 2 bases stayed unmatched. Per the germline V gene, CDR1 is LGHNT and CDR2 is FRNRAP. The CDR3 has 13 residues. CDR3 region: CASGLYGGDTQYF. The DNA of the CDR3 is TGTGCTAGTGGTTTGTACGGGGGGGATACGCAGTATTTT.

The CDR3 loop is CASSEGGRGREQFF. CDR3 coding DNA: TGTGCCAGCAGTGAAGGGGGGCGCGGACGAGAGCAGTTCTTC. This chain uses TRBV6-1 with TRBJ2-1, with TRBD1 as a possible D gene (6 bases). V lost 1 base and J 10 bases, leaving 14 bases between the germline ends. The CDR3 extends over 14 amino acids. Germline V gene data show CDR1 as MNHNS and CDR2 as SASEGT.

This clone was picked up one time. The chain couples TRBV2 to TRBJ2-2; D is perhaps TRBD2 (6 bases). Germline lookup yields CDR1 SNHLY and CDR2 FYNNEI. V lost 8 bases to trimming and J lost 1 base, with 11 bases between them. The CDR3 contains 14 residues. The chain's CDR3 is CASARDLNTGELFF. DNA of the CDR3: TGTGCCAGCGCCCGGGACTTGAACACCGGGGAGCTGTTTTTT.

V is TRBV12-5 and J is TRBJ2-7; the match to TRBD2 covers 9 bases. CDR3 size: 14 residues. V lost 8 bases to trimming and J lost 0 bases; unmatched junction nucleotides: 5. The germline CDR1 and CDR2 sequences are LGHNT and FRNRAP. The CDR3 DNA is TGTGCTAGTAGTGCGGGGGGGAACTCCTACGAGCAGTACTTC. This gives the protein CASSAGGNSYEQYF.

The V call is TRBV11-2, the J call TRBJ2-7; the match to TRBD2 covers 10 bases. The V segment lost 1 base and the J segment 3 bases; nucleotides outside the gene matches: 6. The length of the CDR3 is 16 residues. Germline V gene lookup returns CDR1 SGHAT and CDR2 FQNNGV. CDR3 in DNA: TGTGCCAGCAGCTTAGGGCTAGCGGGAGCGAACTACGAGCAGTACTTC. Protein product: CASSLGLAGANYEQYF.

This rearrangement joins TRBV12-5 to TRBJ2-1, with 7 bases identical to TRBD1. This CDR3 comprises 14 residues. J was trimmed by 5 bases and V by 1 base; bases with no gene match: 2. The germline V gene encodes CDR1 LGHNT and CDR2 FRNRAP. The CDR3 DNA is TGTGCTAGTGGTTTGGGGGACAGAGACAATGAGCAGTTCTTC. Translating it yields CASGLGDRDNEQFF.

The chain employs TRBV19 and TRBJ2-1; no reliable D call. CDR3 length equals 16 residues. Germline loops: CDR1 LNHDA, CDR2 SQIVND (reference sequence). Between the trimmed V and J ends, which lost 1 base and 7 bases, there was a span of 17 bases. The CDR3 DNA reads TGTGCCAGTAGTATAGCTGACACCGAAGGTCCTAATGAGCAGTTCTTC. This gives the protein CASSIADTEGPNEQFF.

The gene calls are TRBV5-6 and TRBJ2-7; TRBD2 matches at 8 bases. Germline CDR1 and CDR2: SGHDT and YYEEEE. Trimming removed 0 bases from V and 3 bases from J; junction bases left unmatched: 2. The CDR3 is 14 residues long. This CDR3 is CASSLGLANYEQYF. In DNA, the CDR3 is TGTGCCAGCAGCTTGGGACTAGCGAACTACGAGCAGTACTTC.

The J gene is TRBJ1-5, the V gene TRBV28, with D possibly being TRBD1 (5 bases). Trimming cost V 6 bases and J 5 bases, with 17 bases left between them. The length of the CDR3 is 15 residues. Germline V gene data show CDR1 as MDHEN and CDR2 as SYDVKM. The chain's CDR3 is CASRPLGGTYQPQHF. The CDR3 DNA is TGTGCCAGCAGACCGCTGGGGGGGACGTATCAGCCCCAGCATTTT.

The CDR3 sequence: CASALTGGLLRPYTF. The CDR3 DNA follows: TGTGCCAGCGCCTTAACTGGGGGACTACTTCGCCCCTACACCTTC. The chain recombines TRBV27 with TRBJ1-2; D is possibly TRBD1 (5 bases). The germline V gene encodes CDR1 MNHEY and CDR2 SMNVEV (reference sequence). The ends were cut back, 8 bases at V and 10 bases at J, with 26 bases in the middle. This CDR3 has 15 residues.

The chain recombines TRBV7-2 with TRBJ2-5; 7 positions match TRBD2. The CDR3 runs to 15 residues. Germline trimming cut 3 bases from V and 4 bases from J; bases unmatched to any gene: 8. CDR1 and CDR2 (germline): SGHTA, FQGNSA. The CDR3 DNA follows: TGTGCCAGCAGCTTGTATGCGGGAGTAAGAGAGACCCAGTACTTC. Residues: CASSLYAGVRETQYF.

The DNA of the CDR3 is TGTGCCAGCAGCGTAGCCGCCGGGGGGGGCTACACCTTC. Residues: CASSVAAGGGYTF. The J gene is TRBJ1-2, the V gene TRBV9, with D perhaps TRBD1 (5 bases). The V end lost 0 bases, the J end lost 8 bases, and 11 bases lay between the germline ends. CDR3 length: 13 residues. The germline V gene encodes CDR1 SGDLS and CDR2 YYNGEE.

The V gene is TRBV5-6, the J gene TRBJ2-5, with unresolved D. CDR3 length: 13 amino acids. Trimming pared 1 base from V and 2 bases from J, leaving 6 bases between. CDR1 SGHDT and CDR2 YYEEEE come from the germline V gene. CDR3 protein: CASSLQLQETQYF. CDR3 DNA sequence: TGTGCCAGCAGCTTGCAGTTGCAAGAGACCCAGTACTTC.

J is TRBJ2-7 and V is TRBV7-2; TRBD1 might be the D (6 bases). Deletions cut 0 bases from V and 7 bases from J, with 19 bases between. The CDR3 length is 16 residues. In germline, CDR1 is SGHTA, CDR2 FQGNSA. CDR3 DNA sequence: TGTGCCAGCAGCTTAGCCTTCGGCAGGGGCTTCGGAGAGCAGTACTTC. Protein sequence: CASSLAFGRGFGEQYF.

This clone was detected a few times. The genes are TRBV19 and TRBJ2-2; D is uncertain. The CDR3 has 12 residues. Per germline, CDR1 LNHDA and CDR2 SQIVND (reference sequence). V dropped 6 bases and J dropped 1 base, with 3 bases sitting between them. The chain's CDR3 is CASSGNTGELFF. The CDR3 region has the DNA TGTGCCAGTAGCGGGAACACCGGGGAGCTGTTTTTT. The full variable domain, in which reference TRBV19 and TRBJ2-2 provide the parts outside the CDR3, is DGGITQSPKYLFRKEGQNVTLSCEQNLNHDAMYWYRQDPGQGLRLIYYSQIVNDFQKGDIAEGYSVSREKKESFPLTVTSAQKNPTAFYLCASSGNTGELFFGEGSRLTVL.

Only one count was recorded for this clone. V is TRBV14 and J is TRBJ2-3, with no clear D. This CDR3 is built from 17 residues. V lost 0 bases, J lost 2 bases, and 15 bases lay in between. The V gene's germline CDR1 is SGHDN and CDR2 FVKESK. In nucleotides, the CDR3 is TGTGCCAGCAGCCAAGATCACTGGGCTACCCACACAGATACGCAGTATTTT. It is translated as CASSQDHWATHTDTQYF.

CDR3: CASSLDPTGWGTQYF. For the CDR3, the DNA is TGTGCCAGCAGCTTAGACCCGACAGGGTGGGGTACGCAGTATTTT. The V gene is TRBV11-2, the J gene TRBJ2-3; TRBD1 matches at 7 bases. Trimming at V came to 0 bases and at J to 8 bases, leaving 8 bases not matched to a gene. CDR1 is SGHAT, CDR2 FQNNGV, per germline. The CDR3 spans 15 residues.

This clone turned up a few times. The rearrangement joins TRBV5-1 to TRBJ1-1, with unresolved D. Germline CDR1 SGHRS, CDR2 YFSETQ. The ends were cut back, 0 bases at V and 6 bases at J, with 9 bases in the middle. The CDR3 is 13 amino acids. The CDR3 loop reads CASSLGHVAEAFF. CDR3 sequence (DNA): TGCGCCAGCAGCTTGGGACATGTCGCTGAAGCTTTCTTT.

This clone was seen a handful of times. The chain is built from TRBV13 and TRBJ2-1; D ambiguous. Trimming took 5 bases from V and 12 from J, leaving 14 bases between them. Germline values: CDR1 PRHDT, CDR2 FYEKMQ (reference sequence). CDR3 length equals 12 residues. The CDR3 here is CASSLGEFRQFF. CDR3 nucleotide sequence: TGTGCCAGCAGCCTCGGAGAATTCAGGCAGTTCTTC.